These 9 T cell receptor beta chains were sequenced from one sample in a study of T cell changes during pregnancy in multiple sclerosis. Sequencing used immunoSEQ multiplex PCR; TCRdb keeps in-frame clones, though not all of them. The sample shows 65,000 to 75,000 clones, around 91% of them seen only once. Sequenced material: peripheral blood, taken in the third trimester of pregnancy. These receptors were taken from a female donor in good health, enrolled as a control in a pregnancy study.

This chain uses TRBV27 with TRBJ1-2, with TRBD1 matching over 10 bases. The CDR3 consists of 14 residues. CDR1 is MNHEY, CDR2 SMNVEV, per germline (reference sequence). With V trimmed by 6 bases and J by 4 bases, 5 bases remained unmatched. This CDR3 reads CASSRTGGSYGYTF. As DNA, the CDR3 is TGTGCCAGCAGCCGGACAGGGGGGTCCTATGGCTACACCTTC.

Regarding this clone: Additional DNA sequences in this sample encode the identical CDR3. The gene calls are TRBV11-3 and TRBJ1-6; 9 positions agree with TRBD1. J was trimmed by 7 bases and V by 5 bases; bases with no gene match: 3. Germline V gene data show CDR1 as SGHNT and CDR2 as YENEEA. The CDR3 spans 14 residues. CDR3 nucleotide sequence: TGTGCCAGCAGCGCGGGGACAGGGAATTCACCCCTCCACTTT. It encodes CASSAGTGNSPLHF.

The chain joins TRBV2 to TRBJ1-6, with D possibly TRBD1 on 5 matching bases. Germline CDR1 reads SNHLY; CDR2 reads FYNNEI. There are 19 residues in the CDR3. With 3 bases removed from V and 0 bases from J, the gap between germline ends came to 18 bases. DNA of the CDR3: TGTGCCAGCAGTGAGGGGCCCTCAGGAATCAGCTCCTATAATTCACCCCTCCACTTT. Translated: CASSEGPSGISSYNSPLHF.

The chain links TRBV30 to TRBJ1-1; no firm D call. CDR3 size: 11 residues. The V end lost 5 bases, the J end lost 2 bases, and 6 bases lay between the germline ends. Germline V gene lookup returns CDR1 GTSNPN and CDR2 SVGIG (reference sequence). CDR3 DNA sequence: TGTGCCTGGGGGCCAAACACTGAAGCTTTCTTT. Translating gives CAWGPNTEAFF.

This clone has just one count. The J gene is TRBJ2-5, the V gene TRBV7-2; D is unclear. From germline, CDR1 is SGHTA and CDR2 FQGNSA. The CDR3 is made up of 13 amino acids. The ends were cut back, 4 bases at V and 4 bases at J, with 10 bases in the middle. The CDR3 loop reads CASSSVRGETQYF. The CDR3 nucleotides are TGTGCCAGCAGCTCCGTTAGAGGAGAGACCCAGTACTTC.

V gene TRBV7-3 combines with J gene TRBJ1-6, with D possibly being TRBD1 (6 bases). The V gene lost 4 bases and the J gene lost 8 bases, with 12 bases spanning the gap. Looked up from germline, CDR1 is SGHTA and CDR2 is FQGTGA. This CDR3 region has 14 residues. CDR3 sequence reads: CASSYRVSDSPLHF. The CDR3 DNA sequence: TGTGCCAGCAGCTACAGGGTCTCTGATTCACCCCTCCACTTT.

The rearrangement uses TRBV27 and TRBJ1-1; TRBD1 matches 9 bases. This CDR3 comprises 19 residues. From germline, CDR1 is MNHEY and CDR2 SMNVEV (reference sequence). V trimming: 6 bases; J trimming: 0 bases; junction bases outside the gene matches: 17. The CDR3 DNA sequence: TGTGCCAGCAGCTGGGGTTTCAGGACAGGGGCCAACATGAACACTGAAGCTTTCTTT. Its protein is CASSWGFRTGANMNTEAFF.

The rearrangement joins TRBV5-1 to TRBJ1-1; D gene ambiguous. The CDR3 runs to 12 residues. Germline V lookup: CDR1 SGHRS, CDR2 YFSETQ. Trimming pared 5 bases from V and 0 bases from J, leaving 5 bases between. The CDR3: CASRGLNTEAFF. CDR3 sequence (DNA): TGCGCCAGCAGGGGCTTGAACACTGAAGCTTTCTTT.

This rearrangement joins TRBV11-2 to TRBJ1-3, with D possibly matching TRBD1 (6 bases). Germline CDR1 and CDR2: SGHAT and FQNNGV. This CDR3 contains 13 residues. The V gene lost 3 bases and the J gene lost 7 bases, with 10 bases spanning the gap. The DNA of the CDR3 is TGTGCCAGCAGCTTCGCAAGGGGGAACACCATATATTTT. Its protein product is CASSFARGNTIYF. Full variable domain (remainder filled in from reference TRBV11-2 and TRBJ1-3): EAGVAQSPRYKIIEKRQSVAFWCNPISGHATLYWYQQILGQGPKLLIQFQNNGVVDDSQLPKDRFSAERLKGVDSTLKIQPAKLEDSAVYLCASSFARGNTIYFGEGSWLTVV.